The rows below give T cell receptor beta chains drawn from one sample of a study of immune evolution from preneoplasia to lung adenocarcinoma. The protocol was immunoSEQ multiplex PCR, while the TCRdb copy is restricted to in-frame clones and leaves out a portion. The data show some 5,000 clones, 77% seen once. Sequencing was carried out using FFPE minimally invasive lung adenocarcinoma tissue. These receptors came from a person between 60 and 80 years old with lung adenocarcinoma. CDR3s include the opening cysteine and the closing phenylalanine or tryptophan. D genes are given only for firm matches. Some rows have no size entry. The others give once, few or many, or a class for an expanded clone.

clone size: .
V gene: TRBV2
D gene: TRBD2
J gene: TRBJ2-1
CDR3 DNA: TGTGCCAGCAGTACTGGTAGCGGGTGGAAGCAGTTCTTC
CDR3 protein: CASSTGSGWKQFF

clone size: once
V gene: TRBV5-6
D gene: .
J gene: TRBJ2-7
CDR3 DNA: TGTGCCAGCAGCCTTTTGGCACAGACGTTCTCCTACGAGCAGTACTTC
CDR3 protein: CASSLLAQTFSYEQYF

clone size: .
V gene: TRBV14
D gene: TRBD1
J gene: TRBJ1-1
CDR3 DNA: TGTGCCAGCAGCCCCAGGGACAGGGTCTTTGAAGCTTTCTTT
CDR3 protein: CASSPRDRVFEAFF

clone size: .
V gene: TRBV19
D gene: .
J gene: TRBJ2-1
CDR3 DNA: TGTGCCAGTAGTATGCAAGCAAGGTCCTTTTTACTGAATGAGCAGTTCTTC
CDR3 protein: CASSMQARSFLLNEQFF

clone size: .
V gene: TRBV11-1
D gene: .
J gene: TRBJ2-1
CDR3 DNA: TGTGCCAGCAGCCCAGATCTGATGGGGGGCAATGAGCAGTTCTTC
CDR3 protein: CASSPDLMGGNEQFF

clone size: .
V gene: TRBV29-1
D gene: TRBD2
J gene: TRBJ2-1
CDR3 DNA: TGCAGCGTTGATACTAGCGGGGTTTACAATGAGCAGTTCTTC
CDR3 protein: CSVDTSGVYNEQFF

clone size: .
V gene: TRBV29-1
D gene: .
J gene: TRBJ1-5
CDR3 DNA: TGCAGCGTATCGACCCGTAATAGCAATCAGCCCCAGCATTTT
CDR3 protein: CSVSTRNSNQPQHF

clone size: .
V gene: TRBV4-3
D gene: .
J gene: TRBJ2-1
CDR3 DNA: TGCGCCAGCAGCCAAGAGGGCTCCTTGGACGAGCAGTTCTTC
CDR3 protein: CASSQEGSLDEQFF

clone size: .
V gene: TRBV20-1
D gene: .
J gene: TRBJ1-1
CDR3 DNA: TGCAGTGCTAGAGATACACCTGAAGCTTTCTTT
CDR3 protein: CSARDTPEAFF

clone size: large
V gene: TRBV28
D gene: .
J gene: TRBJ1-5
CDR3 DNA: TGTGCCAGCACTTCACAACGGGGCCCCCAGCATTTT
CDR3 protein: CASTSQRGPQHF

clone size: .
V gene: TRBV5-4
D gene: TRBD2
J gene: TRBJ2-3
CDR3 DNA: TGTGCCAGCAGCTTTGTGGGAGGGCGGGTAACAGATACGCAGTATTTT
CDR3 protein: CASSFVGGRVTDTQYF

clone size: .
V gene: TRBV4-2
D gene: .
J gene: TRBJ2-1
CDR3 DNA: TGTGCCAGCAGCCAAGAAGCTTATGAGCAGTTCTTC
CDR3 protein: CASSQEAYEQFF

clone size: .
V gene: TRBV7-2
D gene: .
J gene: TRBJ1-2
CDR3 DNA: TGTGCCAGCAGCTTAGACAGGATTGACGGCTACACCTTC
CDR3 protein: CASSLDRIDGYTF

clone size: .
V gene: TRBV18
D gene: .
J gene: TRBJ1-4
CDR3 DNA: TGTGCCAGCTCACGGCAGGGTATAGGGACTAATGAAAAACTGTTTTTT
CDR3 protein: CASSRQGIGTNEKLFF

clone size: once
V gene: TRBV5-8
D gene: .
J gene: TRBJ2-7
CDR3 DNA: TGTGCCAGCAGCTTAGGGGATTACGAGCAGTACTTC
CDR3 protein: CASSLGDYEQYF

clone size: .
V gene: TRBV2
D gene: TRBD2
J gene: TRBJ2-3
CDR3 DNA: TGTGCCAGCAGTGACGAGATAGCGGGAGGGCCCTGGGATACGCAGTATTTT
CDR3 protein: CASSDEIAGGPWDTQYF

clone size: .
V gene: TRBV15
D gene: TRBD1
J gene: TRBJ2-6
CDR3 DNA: TGTGCCACCAGCGGCGGACAGGGAACTGGGGCCAACGTCCTGACTTTC
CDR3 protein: CATSGGQGTGANVLTF

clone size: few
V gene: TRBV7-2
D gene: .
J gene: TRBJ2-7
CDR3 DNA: TGTGCCAGCAGCCCGACAGCAGGTTGGGGATTGGGCGAGCAGTACTTC
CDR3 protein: CASSPTAGWGLGEQYF

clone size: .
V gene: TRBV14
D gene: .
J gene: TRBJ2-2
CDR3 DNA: TGTGCCAGCAGCCTTGGAACTGCGGCCGGGGAGCTGTTTTTT
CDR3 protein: CASSLGTAAGELFF

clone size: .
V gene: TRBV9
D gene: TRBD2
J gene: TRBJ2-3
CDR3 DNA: TGTGCCAGCAGCGCCGGGGGAGGGCCAGATACGCAGTATTTT
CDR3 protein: CASSAGGGPDTQYF

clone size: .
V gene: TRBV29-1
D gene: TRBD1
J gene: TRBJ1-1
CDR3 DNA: TGCAGCGTTGACCCCATCTACGAACAGGGGCGGAACACTGAAGCTTTCTTT
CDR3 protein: CSVDPIYEQGRNTEAFF

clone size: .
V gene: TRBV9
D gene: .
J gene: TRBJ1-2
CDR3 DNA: TGTGCCAGCAGCGCTCCGAGGGGCCGAAGCCAAAACTATGGCTACACCTTC
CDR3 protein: CASSAPRGRSQNYGYTF

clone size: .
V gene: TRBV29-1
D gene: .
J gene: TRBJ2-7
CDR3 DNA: TGCAGCGTTGTGGGCCCTTCGGGGTTCGAGCAGTACTTC
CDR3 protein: CSVVGPSGFEQYF

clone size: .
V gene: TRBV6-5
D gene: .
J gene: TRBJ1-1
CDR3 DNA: TGTGCCAGCAGTTACTCGAGGCGGGGGGGGGCTGAAGCTTTCTTT
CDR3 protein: CASSYSRRGGAEAFF

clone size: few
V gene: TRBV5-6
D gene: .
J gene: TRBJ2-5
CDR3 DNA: TGTGCCAGCAGCTTGGGAGGGGCCACCCAGTACTTC
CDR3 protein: CASSLGGATQYF

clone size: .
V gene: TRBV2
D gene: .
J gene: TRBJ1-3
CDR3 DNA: TGTGCCAGCAGTGTTAGGCGCTCTGGAAACACCATATATTTT
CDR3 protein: CASSVRRSGNTIYF

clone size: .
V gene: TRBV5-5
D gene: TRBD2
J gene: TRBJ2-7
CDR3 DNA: TGTGCCAGCAGCTTGACTAGCGGGGGGCAGCAGTACTTC
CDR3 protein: CASSLTSGGQQYF

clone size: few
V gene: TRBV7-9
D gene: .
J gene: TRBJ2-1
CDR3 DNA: TGTGCCAGCAGCTTAGCCGGGACCCGCTACAATGAGCAGTTCTTC
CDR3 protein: CASSLAGTRYNEQFF

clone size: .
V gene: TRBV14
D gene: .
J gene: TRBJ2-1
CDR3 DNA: TGTGCCAGCAGCGAAGCGACCTTCGGTGAGCAGTTCTTC
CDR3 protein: CASSEATFGEQFF

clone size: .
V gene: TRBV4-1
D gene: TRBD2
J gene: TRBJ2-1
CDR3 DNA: TGCGCCAGCAGCCAAAGGGAACAGGGGGGCGGACTAGCGGGAGGCAGGAATGAGCAGTTCTTC
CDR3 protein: CASSQREQGGGLAGGRNEQFF

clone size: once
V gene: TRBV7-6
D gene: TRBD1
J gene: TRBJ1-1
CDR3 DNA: TGTGCCAGCAGCTCGACAGGGAGGGGTGAAGCTTTCTTT
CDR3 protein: CASSSTGRGEAFF

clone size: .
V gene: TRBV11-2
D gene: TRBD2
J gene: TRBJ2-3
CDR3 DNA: TGTGCCAGCAGCAGCCCGGGACTAGCGGTATCAGATACGCAGTATTTT
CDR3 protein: CASSSPGLAVSDTQYF

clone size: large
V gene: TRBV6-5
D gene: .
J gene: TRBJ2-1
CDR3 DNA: TGTGCCAGCAGTTATACAGGAAGCTCCTACAATGAGCAGTTCTTC
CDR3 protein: CASSYTGSSYNEQFF

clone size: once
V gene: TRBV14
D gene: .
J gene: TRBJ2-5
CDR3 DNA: TGTGCCAGCAGCCTTACAGTAAGCAAAGAGACCCAGTACTTC
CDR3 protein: CASSLTVSKETQYF

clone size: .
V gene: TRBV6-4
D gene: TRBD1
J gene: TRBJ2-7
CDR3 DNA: TGTGCCAGCAGTGCCGGGACAGGGGGTGTCTACGAGCAGTACTTC
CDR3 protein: CASSAGTGGVYEQYF

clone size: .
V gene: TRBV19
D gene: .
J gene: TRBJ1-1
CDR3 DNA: TGTGCCAGTAGTATCTGGAGCAGCATGAACACTGAAGCTTTCTTT
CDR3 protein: CASSIWSSMNTEAFF

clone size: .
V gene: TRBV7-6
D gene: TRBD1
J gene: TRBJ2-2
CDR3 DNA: TGTGCCAGCAGCTTGCTACCGGGACAGGGTGGCGCCGGGGAGCTGTTTTTT
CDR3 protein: CASSLLPGQGGAGELFF

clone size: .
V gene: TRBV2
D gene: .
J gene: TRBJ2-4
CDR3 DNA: TGTGCCAGCAGTGAAGAGGTCAACAGGGTGAACTTC
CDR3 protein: CASSEEVNRVNF

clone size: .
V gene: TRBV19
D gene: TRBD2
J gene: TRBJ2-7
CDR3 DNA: TGTGCCAGTAGTAAGGGACTAGCGGGAGAGGGGCGCGAGCAGTACTTC
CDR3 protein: CASSKGLAGEGREQYF

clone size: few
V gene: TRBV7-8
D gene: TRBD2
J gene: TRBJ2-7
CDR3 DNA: TGTGCCAGCAGCTTAGTGAGCAGCGGGACTCCCCACGAGCAGTACTTC
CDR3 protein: CASSLVSSGTPHEQYF

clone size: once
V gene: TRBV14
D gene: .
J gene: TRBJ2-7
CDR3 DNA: TGTGCCAGCAGCCAAGATCAGACGGGAGTCCTGGGGAAGTACTTC
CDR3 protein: CASSQDQTGVLGKYF

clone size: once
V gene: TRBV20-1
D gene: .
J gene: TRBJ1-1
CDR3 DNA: TGCAGTGTAGTTCGGGTCGCTGAAGCTTTCTTT
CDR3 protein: CSVVRVAEAFF

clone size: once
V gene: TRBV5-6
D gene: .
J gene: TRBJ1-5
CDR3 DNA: TGTGCCAGCAGCTTTGGATGGGACCTTAGGGAGACTCAGCCCCAGCATTTT
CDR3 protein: CASSFGWDLRETQPQHF

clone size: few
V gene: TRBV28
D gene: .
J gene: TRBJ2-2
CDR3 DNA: TGTGCCACAAGGGGGAGAGTCGCCGGGGAGCTGTTTTTT
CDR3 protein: CATRGRVAGELFF

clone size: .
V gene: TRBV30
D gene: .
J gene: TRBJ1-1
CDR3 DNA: TGTGCCTGGAGTGTTAAAAGGGCAATGAACACTGAAGCTTTCTTT
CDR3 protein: CAWSVKRAMNTEAFF

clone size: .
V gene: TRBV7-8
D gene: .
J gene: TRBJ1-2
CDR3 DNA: TGTGCCAGCAGCACCTACACGGGCGGGGAACTTTGGGACTATGGCTACACCTTC
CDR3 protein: CASSTYTGGELWDYGYTF

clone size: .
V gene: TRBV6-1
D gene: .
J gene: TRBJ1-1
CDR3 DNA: TGTGCCAGCACCTATTCCTCCACTGAAGCTTTCTTT
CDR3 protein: CASTYSSTEAFF

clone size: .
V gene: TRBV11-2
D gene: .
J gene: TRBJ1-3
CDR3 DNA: TGTGCCAGCAGCTTAGAAAGTTACTCTGGAAACACCATATATTTT
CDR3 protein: CASSLESYSGNTIYF

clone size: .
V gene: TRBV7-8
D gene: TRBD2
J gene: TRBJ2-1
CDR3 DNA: TGTGCCAGCAGCTCCCTACTAGCGGGAGCGGGGGATGAGCAGTTCTTC
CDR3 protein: CASSSLLAGAGDEQFF

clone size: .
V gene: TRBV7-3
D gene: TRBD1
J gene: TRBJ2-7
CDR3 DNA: TGTGCCAGCAGCCACGGGACAGGGAATTCGGAGCAGTACTTC
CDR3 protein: CASSHGTGNSEQYF

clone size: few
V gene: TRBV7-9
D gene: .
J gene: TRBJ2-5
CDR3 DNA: TGTGCCAGCAGCTTAGTGCGAAGCGCTGGGGAGACCCAGTACTTC
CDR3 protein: CASSLVRSAGETQYF

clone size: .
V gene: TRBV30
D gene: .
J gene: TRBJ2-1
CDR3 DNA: TGTGCCTGGAGTAAGGGACTTTATCAGAATGAGCAGTTCTTC
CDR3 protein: CAWSKGLYQNEQFF

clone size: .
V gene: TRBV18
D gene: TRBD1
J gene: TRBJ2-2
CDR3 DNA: TGTGCCAGCTCACCAGGAAGGGACAGGGGATCCGGGGAGCTGTTTTTT
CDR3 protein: CASSPGRDRGSGELFF

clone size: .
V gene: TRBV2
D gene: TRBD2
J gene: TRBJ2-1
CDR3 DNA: TGTGCCAAAGGACTAGCGGGAGGGAATGAGCAGTTCTTC
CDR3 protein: CAKGLAGGNEQFF

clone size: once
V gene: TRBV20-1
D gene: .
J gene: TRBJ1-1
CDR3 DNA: TGCAGCTGTGTGTGGACCACTGAAGCTTTCTTT
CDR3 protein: CSCVWTTEAFF

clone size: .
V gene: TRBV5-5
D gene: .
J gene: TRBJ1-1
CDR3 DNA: TGTGCCAGCAGGCCGGAGGGAGGGGCGGGGACTGAAGCTTTCTTT
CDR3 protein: CASRPEGGAGTEAFF

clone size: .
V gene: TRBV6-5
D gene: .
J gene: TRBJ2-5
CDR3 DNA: TGTGCCAGCAGTTACGGGGAGACCCAGTACTTC
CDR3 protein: CASSYGETQYF

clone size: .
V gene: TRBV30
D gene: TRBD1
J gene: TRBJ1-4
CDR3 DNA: TGTGCCTGGAGTGTACAGTCAGGGACAGGAAGCGGGGATGAAAAACTGTTTTTT
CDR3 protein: CAWSVQSGTGSGDEKLFF